This T cell receptor (beta chain) was captured in a study of T cell changes during pregnancy in multiple sclerosis. Libraries were prepared by immunoSEQ multiplex PCR; TCRdb keeps only in-frame clonotypes and omits some of them. This sample carries approximately 110,000 clones, 91% of them seen once, and the ten largest clones take 3.5%. The J segment lost 1 base and the V segment lost 0 bases, leaving 4 bases of the junction unmatched. The CDR3 runs 16 residues. The germline CDR1 and CDR2 sequences are SGHRS and YFSETQ. This material consisted of peripheral blood, taken after pregnancy. The chain is built from TRBV5-1 and TRBJ2-1; TRBD1 agrees at 7 bases. The receptor was derived from a female donor with multiple sclerosis, enrolled in a pregnancy study. CDR3 loop: CASSLVDRDSYNEQFF. The CDR3 nucleotides read TGCGCCAGCAGCTTGGTAGACAGGGATTCCTACAATGAGCAGTTCTTC.